This TCR gamma chain was recorded in a study of Vδ1+ human thymocytes. CDR1 and CDR2 from the germline V gene are EGSTGY and YDSYTSSV. The CDR3 covers 10 residues. Trimming removed 6 bases from V and 9 bases from J; junction bases left unmatched: 5. In the case of this clone: The target antigen is unknown.

The template was reverse-transcribed extracted RNA. Multiplex PCR used pooled V-gene forward primers and a constant-region reverse primer to amplify CDR3s. TCRdb called clones anew from the multiplex PCR reads with CATT. The sample has more than 25,000 gamma-chain clones, around a fifth seen once; the top ten hold under 2%. Whole-study results and caveats: Highly polyclonal TRG and TRD repertoires with Gaussian CDR3 length distributions appeared in thymus. Unlike peripheral blood Vdelta1+ controls, thymic delta-chain sequences included 15% to 25% Vdelta2 and few Vdelta3.

Sequences were obtained from Vdelta1+ gamma-delta thymocytes from the thymus. The subset was: FACS-sorted CD3+ TCRalphabeta- TCRVdelta1+ TCRVdelta2- thymocytes. The receptor was derived from a boy under two years old who had congenital heart surgery. V gene TRGV4 combines with J gene TRGJ1 or TRGJ2. The CDR3 is CATWPSKKLF. CDR3 DNA sequence: TGTGCCACCTGGCCGAGTAAGAAACTCTTT.